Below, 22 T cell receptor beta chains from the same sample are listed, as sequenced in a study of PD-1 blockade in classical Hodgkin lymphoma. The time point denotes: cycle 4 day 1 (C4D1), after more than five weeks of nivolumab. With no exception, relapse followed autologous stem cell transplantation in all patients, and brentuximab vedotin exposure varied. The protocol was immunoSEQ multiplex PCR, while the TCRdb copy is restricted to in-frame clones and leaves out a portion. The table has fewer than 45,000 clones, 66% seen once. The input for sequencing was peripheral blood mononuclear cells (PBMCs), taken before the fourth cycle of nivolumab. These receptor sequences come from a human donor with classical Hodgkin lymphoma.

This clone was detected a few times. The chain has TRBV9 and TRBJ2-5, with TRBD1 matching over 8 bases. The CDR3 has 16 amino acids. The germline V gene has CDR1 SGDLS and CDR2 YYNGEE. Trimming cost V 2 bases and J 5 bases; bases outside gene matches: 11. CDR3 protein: CASSVLGQGQGETQYF. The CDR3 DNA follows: TGTGCCAGCAGCGTCCTAGGACAGGGTCAGGGGGAGACCCAGTACTTC.

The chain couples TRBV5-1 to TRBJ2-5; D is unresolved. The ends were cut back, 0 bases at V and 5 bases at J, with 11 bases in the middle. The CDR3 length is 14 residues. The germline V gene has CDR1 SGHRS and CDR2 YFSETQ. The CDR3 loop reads CASSLAAGRETQYF. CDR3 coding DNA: TGCGCCAGCAGCTTGGCCGCAGGTCGGGAGACCCAGTACTTC.

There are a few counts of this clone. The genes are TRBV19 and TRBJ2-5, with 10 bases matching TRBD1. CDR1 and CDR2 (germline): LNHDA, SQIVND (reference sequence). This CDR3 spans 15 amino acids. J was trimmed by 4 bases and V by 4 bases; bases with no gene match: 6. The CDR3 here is CASSKGQGTVETQYF. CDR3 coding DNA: TGTGCCAGTAGTAAGGGACAGGGGACGGTAGAGACCCAGTACTTC. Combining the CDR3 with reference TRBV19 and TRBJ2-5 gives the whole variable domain DGGITQSPKYLFRKEGQNVTLSCEQNLNHDAMYWYRQDPGQGLRLIYYSQIVNDFQKGDIAEGYSVSREKKESFPLTVTSAQKNPTAFYLCASSKGQGTVETQYFGPGTRLLVL.

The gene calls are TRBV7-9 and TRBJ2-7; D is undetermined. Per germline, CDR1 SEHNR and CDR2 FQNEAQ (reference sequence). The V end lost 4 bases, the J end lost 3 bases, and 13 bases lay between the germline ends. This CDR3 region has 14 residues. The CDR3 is CASSSVSLGYEQYF. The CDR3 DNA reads TGTGCCAGCAGCTCCGTCTCCCTGGGCTACGAGCAGTACTTC. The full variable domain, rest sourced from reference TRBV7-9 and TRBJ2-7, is DTGVSQNPRHKITKRGQNVTFRCDPISEHNRLYWYRQTLGQGPEFLTYFQNEAQLEKSRLLSDRFSAERPKGSFSTLEIQRTEQGDSAMYLCASSSVSLGYEQYFGPGTRLTVT.

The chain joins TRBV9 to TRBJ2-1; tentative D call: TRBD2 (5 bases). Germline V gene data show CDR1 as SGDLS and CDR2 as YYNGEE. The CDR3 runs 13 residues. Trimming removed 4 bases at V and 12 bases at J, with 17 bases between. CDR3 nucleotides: TGTGCCAGCAGCCCTCTGGCCGGGGTCGGGCAGTTCTTC. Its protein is CASSPLAGVGQFF.

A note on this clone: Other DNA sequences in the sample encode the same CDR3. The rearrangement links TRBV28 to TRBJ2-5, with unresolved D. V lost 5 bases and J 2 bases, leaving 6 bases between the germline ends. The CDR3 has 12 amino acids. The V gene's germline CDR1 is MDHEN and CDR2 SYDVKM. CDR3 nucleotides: TGTGCCAGCAGTCCCAGACAAGAGACCCAGTACTTC. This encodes CASSPRQETQYF.

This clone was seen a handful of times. CDR3 in amino acids: CASSLGGGGRADTQYF. CDR3 DNA: TGTGCCAGCAGCTTGGGCGGCGGGGGGAGGGCAGATACGCAGTATTTT. This chain links TRBV5-4 with TRBJ2-3; TRBD2 agrees at 8 bases. The CDR3 length is 16 residues. V trimming: 0 bases; J trimming: 4 bases; junction bases outside the gene matches: 7. CDR1 is SGHNT, CDR2 YYREEE, per germline (reference sequence).

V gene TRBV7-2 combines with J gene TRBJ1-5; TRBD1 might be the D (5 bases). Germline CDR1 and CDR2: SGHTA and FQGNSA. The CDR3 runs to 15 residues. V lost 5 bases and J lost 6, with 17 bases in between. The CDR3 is CASSLSLQGIQPQHF. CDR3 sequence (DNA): TGTGCCAGCAGCCTGTCCCTCCAGGGTATTCAGCCCCAGCATTTT. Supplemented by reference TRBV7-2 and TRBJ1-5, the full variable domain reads GAGVSQSPSNKVTEKGKDVELRCDPISGHTALYWYRQSLGQGLEFLIYFQGNSAPDKSGLPSDRFSAERTGGSVSTLTIQRTQQEDSAVYLCASSLSLQGIQPQHFGDGTRLSIL.

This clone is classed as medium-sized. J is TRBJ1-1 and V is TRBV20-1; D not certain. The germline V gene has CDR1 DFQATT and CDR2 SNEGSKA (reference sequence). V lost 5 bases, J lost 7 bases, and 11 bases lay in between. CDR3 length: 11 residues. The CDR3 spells CSALRGHEAFF. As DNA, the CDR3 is TGCAGTGCTCTTCGGGGTCATGAAGCTTTCTTT.

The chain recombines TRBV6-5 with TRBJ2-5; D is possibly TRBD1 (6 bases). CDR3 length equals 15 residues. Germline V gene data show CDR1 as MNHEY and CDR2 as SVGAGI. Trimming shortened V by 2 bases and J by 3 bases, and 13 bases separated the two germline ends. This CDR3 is CASSYGQGNKETQYF. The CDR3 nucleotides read TGTGCCAGCAGTTACGGGCAGGGGAATAAAGAGACCCAGTACTTC.

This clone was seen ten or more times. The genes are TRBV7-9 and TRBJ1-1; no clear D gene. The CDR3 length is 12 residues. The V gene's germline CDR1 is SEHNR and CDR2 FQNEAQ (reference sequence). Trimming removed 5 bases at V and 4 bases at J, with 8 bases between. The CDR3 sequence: CASSQTATEAFF. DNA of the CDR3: TGTGCCAGCAGCCAGACGGCCACTGAAGCTTTCTTT.

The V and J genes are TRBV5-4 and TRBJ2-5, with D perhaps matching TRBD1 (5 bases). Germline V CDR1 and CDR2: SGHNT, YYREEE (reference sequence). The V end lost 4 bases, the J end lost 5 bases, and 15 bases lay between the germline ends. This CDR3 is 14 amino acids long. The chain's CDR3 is CASSLGGARETQYF. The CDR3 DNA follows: TGTGCCAGCAGCCTGGGTGGGGCGCGGGAGACCCAGTACTTC.

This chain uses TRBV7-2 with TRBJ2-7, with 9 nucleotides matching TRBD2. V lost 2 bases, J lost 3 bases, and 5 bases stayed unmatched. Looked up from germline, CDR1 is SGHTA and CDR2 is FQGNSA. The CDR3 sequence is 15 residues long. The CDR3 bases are TGTGCCAGCAGCTTAAGGTCTAGCGGGATCTACGAGCAGTACTTC. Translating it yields CASSLRSSGIYEQYF. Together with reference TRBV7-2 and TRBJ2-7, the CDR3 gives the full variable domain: GAGVSQSPSNKVTEKGKDVELRCDPISGHTALYWYRQSLGQGLEFLIYFQGNSAPDKSGLPSDRFSAERTGGSVSTLTIQRTQQEDSAVYLCASSLRSSGIYEQYFGPGTRLTVT.

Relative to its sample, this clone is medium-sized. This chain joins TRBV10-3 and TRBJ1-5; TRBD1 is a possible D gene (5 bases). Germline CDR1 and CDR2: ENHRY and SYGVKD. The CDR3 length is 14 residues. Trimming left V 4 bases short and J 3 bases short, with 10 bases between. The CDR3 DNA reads TGTGCCATCAGTGCCGACAGAAACAATCAGCCCCAGCATTTT. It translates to CAISADRNNQPQHF.

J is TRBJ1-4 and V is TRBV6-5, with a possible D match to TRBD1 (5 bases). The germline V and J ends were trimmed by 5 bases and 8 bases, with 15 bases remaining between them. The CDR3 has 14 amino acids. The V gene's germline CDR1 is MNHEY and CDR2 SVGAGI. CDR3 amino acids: CASSDGRVGEKLFF. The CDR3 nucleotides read TGTGCCAGCAGTGATGGCAGGGTAGGAGAAAAACTGTTTTTT.

The CDR3 DNA sequence: TGTGCCAGCAGCCCCAGCCAGGGGGCCTTTCAGCCCCAGCATTTT. Translating gives CASSPSQGAFQPQHF. The chain combines TRBV5-5 with TRBJ1-5, with 8 bases that match TRBD1. The CDR3 runs 15 residues. Germline CDR1 SGHKS, CDR2 YYEKEE (reference sequence). Trimming cost V 4 bases and J 6 bases; bases outside gene matches: 9.

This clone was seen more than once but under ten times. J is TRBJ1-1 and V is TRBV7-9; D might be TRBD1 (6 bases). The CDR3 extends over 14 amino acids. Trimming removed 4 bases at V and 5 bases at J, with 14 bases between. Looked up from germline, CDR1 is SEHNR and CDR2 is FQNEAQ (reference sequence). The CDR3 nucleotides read TGTGCCAGCAGCTCTAGGGAGGGGGGTACTGAAGCTTTCTTT. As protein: CASSSREGGTEAFF.

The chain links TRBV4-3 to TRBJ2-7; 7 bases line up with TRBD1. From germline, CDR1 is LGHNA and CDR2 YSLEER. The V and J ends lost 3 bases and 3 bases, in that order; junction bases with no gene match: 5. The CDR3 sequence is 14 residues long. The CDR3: CASSQSGTVYEQYF. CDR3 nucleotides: TGCGCCAGCAGCCAGTCCGGGACAGTCTACGAGCAGTACTTC.

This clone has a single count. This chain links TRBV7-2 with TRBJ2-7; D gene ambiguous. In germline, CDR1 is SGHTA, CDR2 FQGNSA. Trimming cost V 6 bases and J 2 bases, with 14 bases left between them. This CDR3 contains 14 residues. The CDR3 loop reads CASSRTVSTYEQYF. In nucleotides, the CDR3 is TGTGCCAGCAGTCGAACAGTGTCAACCTACGAGCAGTACTTC.

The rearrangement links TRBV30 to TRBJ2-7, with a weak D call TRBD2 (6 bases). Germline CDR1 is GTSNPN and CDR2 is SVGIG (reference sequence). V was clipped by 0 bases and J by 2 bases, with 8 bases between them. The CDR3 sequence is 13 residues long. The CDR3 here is CAWSVGGAYEQYF. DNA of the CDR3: TGTGCCTGGAGTGTAGGAGGGGCCTACGAGCAGTACTTC.

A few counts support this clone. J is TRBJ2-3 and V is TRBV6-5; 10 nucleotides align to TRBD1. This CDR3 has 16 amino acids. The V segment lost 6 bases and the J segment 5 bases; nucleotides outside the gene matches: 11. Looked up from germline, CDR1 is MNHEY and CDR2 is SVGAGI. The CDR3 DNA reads TGTGCCAGCAGCTACCGACAGGGGGCGTTGGAAGATACGCAGTATTTT. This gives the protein CASSYRQGALEDTQYF.

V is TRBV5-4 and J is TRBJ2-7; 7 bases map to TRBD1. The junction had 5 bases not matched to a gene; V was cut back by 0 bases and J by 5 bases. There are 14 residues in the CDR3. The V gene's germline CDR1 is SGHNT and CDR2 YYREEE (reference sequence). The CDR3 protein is CASSLVGQRDEQYF. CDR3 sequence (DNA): TGTGCCAGCAGCTTGGTGGGACAGAGAGACGAGCAGTACTTC.